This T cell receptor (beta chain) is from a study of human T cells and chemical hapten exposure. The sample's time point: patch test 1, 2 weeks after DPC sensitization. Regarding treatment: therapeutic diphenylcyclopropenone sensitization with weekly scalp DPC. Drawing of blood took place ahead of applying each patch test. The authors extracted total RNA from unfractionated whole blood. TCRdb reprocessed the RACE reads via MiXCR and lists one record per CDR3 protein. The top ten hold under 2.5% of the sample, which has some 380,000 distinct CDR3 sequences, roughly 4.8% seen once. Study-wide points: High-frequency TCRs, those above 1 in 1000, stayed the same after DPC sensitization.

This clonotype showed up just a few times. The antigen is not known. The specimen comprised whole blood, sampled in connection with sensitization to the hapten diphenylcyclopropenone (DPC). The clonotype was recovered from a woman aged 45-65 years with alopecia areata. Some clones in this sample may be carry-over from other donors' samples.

This CDR3 reads CSAKGTSGQGEQFF. CDR3 in DNA: TGCAGTGCTAAAGGGACTAGCGGGCAGGGTGAGCAGTTCTTC. V is TRBV20-1 and J is TRBJ2-1, with 12 bases fitting TRBD2. The CDR3 loop spans 14 amino acids. Germline trimming cut 4 bases from V and 9 bases from J; bases unmatched to any gene: 7. CDR1 is DFQATT and CDR2 is SNEGSKA in the germline V gene (reference sequence).